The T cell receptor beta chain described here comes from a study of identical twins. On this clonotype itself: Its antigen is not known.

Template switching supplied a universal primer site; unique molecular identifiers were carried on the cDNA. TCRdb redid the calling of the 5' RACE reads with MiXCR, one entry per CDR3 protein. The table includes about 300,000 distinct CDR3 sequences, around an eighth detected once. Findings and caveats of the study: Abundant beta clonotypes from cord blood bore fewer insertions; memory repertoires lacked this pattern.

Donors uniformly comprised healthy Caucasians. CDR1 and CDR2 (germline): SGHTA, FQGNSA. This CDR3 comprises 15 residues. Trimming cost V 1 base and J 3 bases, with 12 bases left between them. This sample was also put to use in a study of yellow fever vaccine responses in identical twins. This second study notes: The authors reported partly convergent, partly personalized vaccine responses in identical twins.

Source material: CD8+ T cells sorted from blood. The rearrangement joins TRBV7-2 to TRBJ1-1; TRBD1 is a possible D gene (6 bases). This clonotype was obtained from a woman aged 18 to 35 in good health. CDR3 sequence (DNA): TGTGCCAGCAGCTTAGAAGGGGGGAGGCACACTGAAGCTTTCTTT. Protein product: CASSLEGGRHTEAFF.